This entry features one TCR beta chain sequence. Its antigen is not known. Described treatment: approximately nine-day PBMC culture with coronavirus spike peptide pools or control peptides (ViraFEST assay). IL-2 (about 10 IU/ml) and peptide pools (around 9.7 ug/ml) were added to cultures of 1.5 million to 2 million PBMCs per well. This entry comes from a study of vaccination and CD4 T cells after COVID-19. Study-wide context: With roughly ten mild cases and one severe, convalescent patients were SARS-CoV-2 positive by nasal swab PCR. Notes on the study in general: From a median of roughly 20 to 40, SARS-CoV-2-reactive clonotypes increased, though not significantly.

Cultured CD4+ T-cell DNA underwent Oncomine TCR Beta short-read sequencing. MiXCR was run by TCRdb on the PCR reads, yielding one entry per CDR3 protein. Of 15,000 or so distinct CDR3 sequences listed, 40% to 60% are singletons. The CDR3 loop spans 17 amino acids. V lost 4 bases to trimming and J lost 1 base, with 17 bases between them. CDR1 KGHDR and CDR2 SFDVKD come from the germline V gene. The receptor's source is a human donor who had recovered from COVID-19. Sequencing used CD4+ T cells from blood, cultured in vitro, obtained before SARS-CoV-2 vaccination. V gene TRBV24-1 combines with J gene TRBJ2-3; tentatively, D is TRBD2 (5 bases). The CDR3 region is CATSDSRTPEGTDTQYF. The CDR3 coding sequence is TGTGCCACCAGTGACTCCCGGACTCCGGAGGGCACAGATACGCAGTATTTT.